This T cell receptor (beta chain) was profiled in a study of blood T cell repertoires in COVID-19. Study members were between about 18 and 95 years old and lived in approximately 25 US regions. In assigning cohorts, the study relied on participant-reported clinical history. Per the original methods: Scientists estimated how many nucleated cells there were by amplifying reference gene primers. Clones were read by immunoSEQ multiplex PCR, and TCRdb kept only the in-frame ones, dropping some. V, J and clone size derive from that table, while D and trimming were established from the DNA sequence. This table has around 240,000 clones, 91% appearing once. With 2 bases removed from V and 0 bases from J, the gap between germline ends came to 8 bases. CDR1 is SGHTA, CDR2 FQGTGA, per germline. This CDR3 region has 15 residues. This clone was picked up one time.

The receptor was derived from a human donor in a cohort exposed to, infected with or recovered from COVID-19 (not recorded which). The donor label of this sample is uncertain. V usage is TRBV7-3 and J usage is TRBJ2-1; D is unclear. Source material: PBMCs or T cells enriched from blood (not recorded which). CDR3 bases: TGTGCCAGCAGCTTAGATGCCGGCTCCTACAATGAGCAGTTCTTC. Its translation is CASSLDAGSYNEQFF.